This is a list of T cell receptor beta chains from one sample in a study of cytomegalovirus exposure and HLA in healthy donors. Sequencing was performed with immunoSEQ multiplex PCR; in TCRdb, only in-frame clones are kept and a portion is missing. The profile shows tens of thousands of clones, roughly 77% of them singletons. Material: PBMCs. The receptors derive from a woman aged 35 to 49 in good health and CMV-seropositive. Both conserved end residues are part of each CDR3. A D gene is named only where the DNA matches it firmly. Only part of the rows carry a size: once, few, many, or a class if the clone is expanded.

D,size,V,J,DNA,CDR3
NA,NA,TRBV18,TRBJ1-3,TGTGCCAGCTCACCTCAGGATAGAAACACCATATATTTT,CASSPQDRNTIYF
NA,NA,TRBV6-6,TRBJ2-3,TGTGCCATTCTTGGGGGAGGAGATACGCAGTATTTT,CAILGGGDTQYF
TRBD2,NA,TRBV2,TRBJ2-6,TGTGCCAGCAGTGAATTTAGCGGGGGAAGCGTTGGGGCCAACGTCCTGACTTTC,CASSEFSGGSVGANVLTF
NA,NA,TRBV19,TRBJ1-4,TGTGCCAGTAGTTATTCTGAAAAACTGTTTTTT,CASSYSEKLFF
TRBD1,NA,TRBV5-1,TRBJ1-2,TGCGCCAGCATCAGTAACCCGGGACAGGGTTATGGCTACACCTTC,CASISNPGQGYGYTF
NA,NA,TRBV5-4,TRBJ2-3,TGTGCCAGCAGCTTGGAGGGAGACTCCACAGATACGCAGTATTTT,CASSLEGDSTDTQYF
TRBD2,once,TRBV7-6,TRBJ2-7,TGTGCCAGCACCCGCGGGGGGGCTGTTTACGAGCAGTACTTC,CASTRGGAVYEQYF
NA,few,TRBV4-1,TRBJ1-2,TGCGCCAGCAGCTCCCCTGGAGGGGACTATGGCTACACCTTC,CASSSPGGDYGYTF
TRBD1,NA,TRBV5-1,TRBJ2-7,TGCGCCAGCAGCTTGGGGTCCGGACAGGGCTACGAGCAGTACTTC,CASSLGSGQGYEQYF
NA,few,TRBV18,TRBJ2-7,TGTGCCAGCTCGCGGGACAGAAGCTCCTACGAGCAGTACTTC,CASSRDRSSYEQYF
TRBD1,once,TRBV18,TRBJ1-4,TGTGCCAGCTCACCTCCCGGGACAGAGAGTGGTGAAAAACTGTTTTTT,CASSPPGTESGEKLFF
TRBD1,NA,TRBV6-1,TRBJ2-7,TGTGCCACTACTGGACAGGGGGCAGGGGAGCAGTACTTC,CATTGQGAGEQYF
NA,NA,TRBV7-2,TRBJ2-6,TGTGCCAGCAGCCCGGACAGATCTGGGGCCAACGTCCTGACTTTC,CASSPDRSGANVLTF
TRBD1,NA,TRBV5-1,TRBJ2-7,TGCGCCAGCACCATGGACAGGGATTACGAGCAGTACTTC,CASTMDRDYEQYF
NA,NA,TRBV7-8,TRBJ2-2,TGTGCCAGCAGCTTAGTCGGTTCCGGGGAGCTGTTTTTT,CASSLVGSGELFF
NA,NA,TRBV2,TRBJ1-2,TGTGCCAGCAGTGAGGAGGAGTTCTCCTATGGCTACACCTTC,CASSEEEFSYGYTF
TRBD1,few,TRBV14,TRBJ1-1,TGTGCCAGCAACCCGGGACAGGGACGGGTGGGCACTGAAGCTTTCTTT,CASNPGQGRVGTEAFF
TRBD1,few,TRBV2,TRBJ1-2,TGTGCCAGCAGTGCTCCGGGACAGGGGGCAGTTGGCTACACCTTC,CASSAPGQGAVGYTF
NA,NA,TRBV29-1,TRBJ1-1,TGCAGCGCCCACCCCCTAGGCATGAACACTGAAGCTTTCTTT,CSAHPLGMNTEAFF
NA,NA,TRBV21-1,TRBJ1-3,TGTGCCAGCAGCAAAAGGGAGGGAAACACCATATATTTT,CASSKREGNTIYF
TRBD1,NA,TRBV9,TRBJ1-5,TGTGCCAGCAGCGCACAGGGGGATAGCAATCAGCCCCAGCATTTT,CASSAQGDSNQPQHF
NA,NA,TRBV25-1,TRBJ1-5,TGTGCCAGCAGTGAAGACTGGCTACCCCAGCATTTT,CASSEDWLPQHF
NA,NA,TRBV5-4,TRBJ1-1,TGTGCCAGCAGCTTGCCCGGACAGAACACTGAAGCTTTCTTT,CASSLPGQNTEAFF
NA,NA,TRBV7-9,TRBJ1-5,TGTGCCAGCAGCTTAGCGAAACAGGGTCATCAGCCCCAGCATTTT,CASSLAKQGHQPQHF
TRBD1,NA,TRBV11-2,TRBJ1-2,TGTGCCAGCAGCTTCAACAGGGGTGGCTATGGCTACACCTTC,CASSFNRGGYGYTF
TRBD1,NA,TRBV5-1,TRBJ1-6,TGCGCCAGCGGGGACAGGGTGGAATCACCCCTCCACTTT,CASGDRVESPLHF
NA,NA,TRBV9,TRBJ2-7,TGTGCCAGCAGCGTACTAGGGGATACCTCCTACGAGCAGTACTTC,CASSVLGDTSYEQYF
NA,NA,TRBV7-2,TRBJ1-2,TGTGCCAGCAGCTCCCCGGCCGGTGGCGGCGACTATGGCTACACCTTC,CASSSPAGGGDYGYTF
TRBD1,few,TRBV7-9,TRBJ1-2,TGTGCCAGCAGCTTCCGGGACAGCGTCTATGGCTACACCTTC,CASSFRDSVYGYTF
TRBD2,NA,TRBV11-2,TRBJ2-1,TGTGCCAGCAGCTTAAGGACTAGCGGAGACTCGCGGAATGAGCAGTTCTTC,CASSLRTSGDSRNEQFF
NA,NA,TRBV5-1,TRBJ2-2,TGCGCCAGCAGCCGGGACATGGAGCTGTTTTTT,CASSRDMELFF